A single sample is the source of the 19 T cell receptor beta chains below, sequenced in a study of OX40 agonist ivuxolimab in advanced cancers. Profiling relied on immunoSEQ multiplex PCR, and the TCRdb table lists in-frame clones only, not all of them. This sample has under 35,000 clones, with around 76% found just once. This specimen was CD4+ or CD8+ T cells sorted from blood, taken in a trial of the OX40 agonist ivuxolimab. Receptors originate from an adult with an advanced solid tumor such as melanoma, head and neck, liver or kidney cancer.

The chain links TRBV28 to TRBJ1-2, with 9 bases identical to TRBD1. The CDR3 has 14 residues. Trimming removed 5 bases from V and 6 bases from J; junction bases left unmatched: 7. CDR1 MDHEN and CDR2 SYDVKM come from the germline V gene. CDR3 sequence reads: CASSHGQGTNGYTF. For the CDR3, the DNA is TGTGCCAGCAGTCATGGACAGGGGACAAATGGCTACACCTTC.

The V call is TRBV13, the J call TRBJ2-7, with a possible D match to TRBD1 (6 bases). Trimming removed 5 bases at V and 5 bases at J, with 13 bases between. The CDR3 loop spans 13 amino acids. CDR1 is PRHDT, CDR2 FYEKMQ, per germline (reference sequence). CDR3 DNA sequence: TGTGCCAGCAGCGCCGACAGGTCCAACGAGCAGTACTTC. Translating it yields CASSADRSNEQYF.

The chain employs TRBV5-4 and TRBJ1-2; D gene unclear. This CDR3 has 18 amino acids. The germline V gene encodes CDR1 SGHNT and CDR2 YYREEE (reference sequence). The V end lost 3 bases, the J end lost 4 bases, and 25 bases lay between the germline ends. The CDR3 here is CASSSWVGGGLNSYGYTF. The CDR3 DNA sequence: TGTGCCAGCAGCTCCTGGGTGGGAGGCGGTCTAAATTCCTATGGCTACACCTTC.

The chain uses TRBV7-2 and TRBJ2-3; tentative D call: TRBD2 (6 bases). V lost 3 bases and J 6 bases, leaving 16 bases between the germline ends. The length of the CDR3 is 15 residues. Germline-derived CDR1 and CDR2 are SGHTA and FQGNSA. CDR3 sequence: CASSFHGSPGDTQYF. DNA of the CDR3: TGTGCCAGCAGCTTCCACGGGAGTCCAGGGGATACGCAGTATTTT.

The rearrangement uses TRBV18 and TRBJ1-1; D may be TRBD1 (5 bases). The V gene lost 2 bases and the J gene lost 5 bases, with 12 bases spanning the gap. CDR3 length equals 14 residues. CDR1 is KGHSH and CDR2 is LQKENI in the germline V gene. The CDR3 DNA reads as TGTGCCAGCTCACCAGAGCAGGGTGGTACTGAAGCTTTCTTT. It translates to CASSPEQGGTEAFF.

This clone was picked up one time. The rearrangement uses TRBV14 and TRBJ2-4; D perhaps matches TRBD1 (6 bases). Trimming shortened V by 2 bases and J by 9 bases, and 17 bases separated the two germline ends. This CDR3 is built from 15 residues. CDR1 is SGHDN, CDR2 FVKESK, per germline. The CDR3 protein is CASSQQQGRLSIQYF. CDR3 DNA: TGTGCCAGCAGCCAACAACAGGGCAGGCTTAGCATTCAGTACTTC.

The chain couples TRBV2 to TRBJ2-2; D remains ambiguous. This CDR3 contains 13 residues. V lost 4 bases and J lost 5, with 8 bases in between. Per germline, CDR1 SNHLY and CDR2 FYNNEI. CDR3 amino acids: CASSVKQTGELFF. The CDR3 DNA sequence: TGTGCCAGCAGTGTGAAACAGACCGGGGAGCTGTTTTTT.

This chain uses TRBV4-1 with TRBJ1-4; unclear D gene. The CDR3 is 16 amino acids. V gave up 2 bases and J gave up 2 bases, with 12 bases separating them. Germline V gene data show CDR1 as MGHRA and CDR2 as YSYEKL. The CDR3 nucleotides are TGCGCCAGCAGCCAACCCCCGGGTGGGACTAATGAAAAACTGTTTTTT. It specifies CASSQPPGGTNEKLFF.

The chain uses TRBV11-3 and TRBJ2-1, with D perhaps TRBD1 (6 bases). CDR1 SGHNT and CDR2 YENEEA come from the germline V gene. There are 13 residues in the CDR3. Between the trimmed V and J ends, which lost 5 bases and 5 bases, there was a span of 10 bases. Here the CDR3 reads CASSRTVDNEQFF. DNA of the CDR3: TGTGCCAGCAGCCGGACAGTAGACAATGAGCAGTTCTTC.

This chain joins TRBV7-3 and TRBJ2-2; 9 nucleotides line up with TRBD1. CDR3 size: 17 residues. Trimming at V came to 5 bases and at J to 2 bases, leaving 9 bases not matched to a gene. Germline V lookup: CDR1 SGHTA, CDR2 FQGTGA. The CDR3 loop reads CASSLRTGAPNTGELFF. The CDR3 coding sequence is TGTGCCAGCAGCCTGAGGACAGGGGCCCCCAACACCGGGGAGCTGTTTTTT.

The chain couples TRBV7-9 to TRBJ2-1, with D possibly TRBD2 on 6 matching bases. Trimming pared 7 bases from V and 7 bases from J, leaving 17 bases between. Per germline, CDR1 SEHNR and CDR2 FQNEAQ (reference sequence). CDR3 length equals 14 residues. The CDR3 DNA is TGTGCCAGCACCTTCCCGGGACTGTCAAATGAGCAGTTCTTC. As protein: CASTFPGLSNEQFF.

This chain joins TRBV18 and TRBJ2-7; TRBD2 is a possible D gene (7 bases). The germline V gene has CDR1 KGHSH and CDR2 LQKENI. CDR3 length equals 15 residues. V was clipped by 3 bases and J by 2 bases, with 14 bases between them. The CDR3 DNA sequence: TGTGCCAGCTCACCCCTGAGGGGGGGGGCCTACGAGCAGTACTTC. Translated: CASSPLRGGAYEQYF.

The chain employs TRBV14 and TRBJ2-2; perhaps TRBD1 as D (6 bases). The CDR3 is made up of 15 amino acids. The V gene lost 6 bases and the J gene lost 6 bases, with 17 bases spanning the gap. Germline-derived CDR1 and CDR2 are SGHDN and FVKESK. The CDR3 coding sequence is TGTGCCAGCAGAGCAACAGGGAGATGGGCCGGGGAGCTGTTTTTT. Translated: CASRATGRWAGELFF.

This sequence joins TRBV19 and TRBJ2-6; D ambiguous. The V and J ends lost 7 bases and 2 bases respectively, with 9 bases between them. This CDR3 is 14 amino acids long. Germline CDR1 LNHDA, CDR2 SQIVND (reference sequence). DNA of the CDR3: TGTGCCAGTACCACAAGGGCTGGGGCCAACGTCCTGACTTTC. Translation gives CASTTRAGANVLTF. The variable domain in full, with the rest retrieved from reference TRBV19 and TRBJ2-6, is DGGITQSPKYLFRKEGQNVTLSCEQNLNHDAMYWYRQDPGQGLRLIYYSQIVNDFQKGDIAEGYSVSREKKESFPLTVTSAQKNPTAFYLCASTTRAGANVLTFGAGSRLTVL.

The J gene is TRBJ2-7, the V gene TRBV10-3, with D unresolved. V shed 4 bases and J shed 4 bases, with 11 bases lying between them. Germline assignment: CDR1 ENHRY and CDR2 SYGVKD. The CDR3 sequence is 13 residues long. The CDR3 coding sequence is TGTGCCATCAGTGGGGAAATGGGTTACGAGCAGTACTTC. Amino acid sequence: CAISGEMGYEQYF.

This rearrangement joins TRBV21-1 to TRBJ1-2; TRBD1 is taken as the D call from the table, unchecked against the DNA. TRBV21-1 is a pseudogene segment. The CDR3 consists of 14 residues. CDR3 loop: CASSKVQINYGYTF. The CDR3 nucleotides read TGTGCCAGCAGCAAGGTGCAGATTAACTATGGCTACACCTTC.

The chain couples TRBV27 to TRBJ2-7; a weak D match, TRBD2 (5 bases). The CDR3 sequence is 16 residues long. Germline V gene data show CDR1 as MNHEY and CDR2 as SMNVEV (reference sequence). The V and J ends lost 2 bases and 5 bases respectively, with 19 bases between them. CDR3 sequence (DNA): TGTGCCAGCAGTTTAAGGAGGCGGCCCGTTTACGACGAGCAGTACTTC. This gives the protein CASSLRRRPVYDEQYF.

This chain links TRBV9 with TRBJ2-1; TRBD2 aligns across 7 bases. The V gene's germline CDR1 is SGDLS and CDR2 YYNGEE. V lost 6 bases and J lost 5; bases outside the gene matches: 8. The CDR3 spans 14 residues. The CDR3 DNA reads as TGTGCCAGCACCGAGGGGACTACCAACAATGAGCAGTTCTTC. Translating it yields CASTEGTTNNEQFF.

This chain joins TRBV30 and TRBJ1-1, with D unresolved. CDR3 length: 13 amino acids. Trimming cost V 5 bases and J 7 bases, with 17 bases left between them. Germline V gene sequence: CDR1 GTSNPN, CDR2 SVGIG (reference sequence). CDR3 loop: CAWERNGVYEAFF. CDR3 sequence (DNA): TGTGCCTGGGAGCGCAATGGCGTATATGAAGCTTTCTTT.